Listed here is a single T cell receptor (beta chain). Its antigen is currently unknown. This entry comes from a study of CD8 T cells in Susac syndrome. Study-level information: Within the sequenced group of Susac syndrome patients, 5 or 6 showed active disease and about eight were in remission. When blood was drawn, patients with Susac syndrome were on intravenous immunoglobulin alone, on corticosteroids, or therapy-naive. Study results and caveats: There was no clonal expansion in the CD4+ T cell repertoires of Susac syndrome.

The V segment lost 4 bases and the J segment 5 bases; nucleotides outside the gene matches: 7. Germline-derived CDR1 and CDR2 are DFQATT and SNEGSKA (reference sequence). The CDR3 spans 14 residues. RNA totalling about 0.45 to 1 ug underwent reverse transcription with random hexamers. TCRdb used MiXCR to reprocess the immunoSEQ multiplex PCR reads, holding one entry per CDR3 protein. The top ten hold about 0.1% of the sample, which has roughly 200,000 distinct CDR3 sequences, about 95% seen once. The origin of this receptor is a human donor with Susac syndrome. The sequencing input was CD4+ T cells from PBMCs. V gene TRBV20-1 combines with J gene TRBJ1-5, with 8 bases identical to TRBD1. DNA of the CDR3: TGCAGTGCTACTACGGGACAGGAGGATCAGCCCCAGCATTTT. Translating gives CSATTGQEDQPQHF.